Below, 13 T cell receptor beta chains from the same sample are listed, as sequenced in a study of blood T cell repertoires in COVID-19. Clones were read by immunoSEQ multiplex PCR, and TCRdb kept only the in-frame ones, dropping some. The data show 310,000 or so clones, around 82% seen once. Sequenced material: peripheral blood. Receptors were obtained from a woman between 50 and 59 years old with acute or convalescent COVID-19.

The V and J genes are TRBV9 and TRBJ2-2, with 13 bases aligning to TRBD2. The germline V gene has CDR1 SGDLS and CDR2 YYNGEE. CDR3 length: 17 residues. J gave up 7 bases and V 4 bases, and 10 bases lay outside the gene matches. CDR3 protein: CASSPGTSGILSGELFF. CDR3 coding DNA: TGTGCCAGCAGCCCTGGGACTAGCGGGATTCTTAGCGGGGAGCTGTTTTTT.

V usage is TRBV7-3 and J usage is TRBJ2-1, with TRBD1 matching over 12 bases. Germline V gives CDR1 SGHTA, CDR2 FQGTGA. CDR3 length: 15 residues. Trimming removed 5 bases from V and 6 bases from J; junction bases left unmatched: 5. The CDR3 DNA reads as TGTGCCAGCAGCACACTGGGACAGGGGGCCAATGAGCAGTTCTTC. It encodes CASSTLGQGANEQFF.

The CDR3 spells CAWSLGQASYNSPLHF. In DNA, the CDR3 is TGTGCCTGGAGCTTAGGACAGGCCTCCTATAATTCACCCCTCCACTTT. The chain joins TRBV30 to TRBJ1-6; TRBD1 agrees at 7 bases. The CDR3 totals 16 residues. Looked up from germline, CDR1 is GTSNPN and CDR2 is SVGIG (reference sequence). The ends lost 3 bases at V and 0 bases at J; junction bases unmatched: 5.

This clone was found a few times. The chain carries TRBV19 and TRBJ1-1; TRBD1 is a possible D gene (6 bases). The CDR3 consists of 12 residues. Germline V CDR1 and CDR2: LNHDA, SQIVND (reference sequence). Trimming removed 3 bases at V and 7 bases at J, with 9 bases between. The CDR3 DNA follows: TGTGCCAGTAGTATCCCGACAGGTGAAGCTTTCTTT. This gives the protein CASSIPTGEAFF.

The chain combines TRBV27 with TRBJ1-1; TRBD1 matches 7 bases. Germline CDR1 and CDR2: MNHEY and SMNVEV (reference sequence). The J segment lost 7 bases and the V segment lost 7 bases, leaving 9 bases of the junction unmatched. This CDR3 is built from 13 residues. In DNA form, the CDR3 reads TGTGCCAGCACACTAAGGGCAGGGGGTGAAGCTTTCTTT. It specifies CASTLRAGGEAFF.

The genes are TRBV19 and TRBJ2-5; the match to TRBD1 covers 7 bases. Germline V lookup: CDR1 LNHDA, CDR2 SQIVND (reference sequence). V was clipped by 9 bases and J by 4 bases; unmatched bases: 14. CDR3 size: 15 residues. The CDR3 DNA follows: TGTGCCAGCGCCGGAGGAACAGGGGTGGGAGAGACCCAGTACTTC. It specifies CASAGGTGVGETQYF. Variable domain in full (rest from reference TRBV19 and TRBJ2-5): DGGITQSPKYLFRKEGQNVTLSCEQNLNHDAMYWYRQDPGQGLRLIYYSQIVNDFQKGDIAEGYSVSREKKESFPLTVTSAQKNPTAFYLCASAGGTGVGETQYFGPGTRLLVL.

This sequence joins TRBV5-8 and TRBJ1-4; D is perhaps TRBD1 (5 bases). With 7 bases removed from V and 5 bases from J, the gap between germline ends came to 15 bases. The CDR3 has 14 residues. The V gene's germline CDR1 is SGHTS and CDR2 YDEGEE. The CDR3, as DNA: TGTGCCAGCGGGCCGCCGGACACAAATGAAAAACTGTTTTTT. Its protein is CASGPPDTNEKLFF.

The J gene is TRBJ1-1, the V gene TRBV7-7; no clear D. The V end was cut by 2 bases, the J end by 1 base, with 5 bases between. CDR1 is SSHAT, CDR2 FNYEAQ, per germline (reference sequence). CDR3 length: 13 amino acids. CDR3 nucleotides: TGTGCCAGCAGCTTATCAGGGAACACTGAAGCTTTCTTT. Encoded protein: CASSLSGNTEAFF.

The chain employs TRBV5-6 and TRBJ2-1; D is perhaps TRBD2 (5 bases). V was shortened by 0 bases and J by 0 bases, with 10 bases between the two germline ends. The CDR3 totals 16 residues. The germline V gene has CDR1 SGHDT and CDR2 YYEEEE. For the CDR3, the DNA is TGTGCCAGCAGCTTGGATGAGGGCAGCTCCTACAATGAGCAGTTCTTC. Encoded protein: CASSLDEGSSYNEQFF.

The rearrangement uses TRBV6-5 and TRBJ1-1; no clear D gene. V was clipped by 2 bases and J by 7 bases, with 14 bases between them. The germline V gene has CDR1 MNHEY and CDR2 SVGAGI. CDR3 length: 14 residues. The CDR3 is CASSYPGSGSEAFF. CDR3 bases: TGTGCCAGCAGTTACCCGGGCTCGGGAAGTGAAGCTTTCTTT.

V gene TRBV7-8 combines with J gene TRBJ2-5; 9 bases are shared with TRBD2. The CDR3 contains 16 residues. Germline V gene sequence: CDR1 SGHVS, CDR2 FQNEAQ. V lost 4 bases and J lost 4; bases outside the gene matches: 10. Written as DNA, the CDR3 is TGTGCCAGCAGCTCTCCAGGTAGCGGGAGAAGAGAGACCCAGTACTTC. This translates into CASSSPGSGRRETQYF.

V gene TRBV5-8 combines with J gene TRBJ1-2; 8 bases line up with TRBD1. The CDR3 spans 15 residues. V lost 2 bases and J lost 4; bases outside the gene matches: 7. Germline CDR1 SGHTS, CDR2 YDEGEE. The CDR3 sequence is CASSFGQGSTYGYTF. For the CDR3, the DNA is TGTGCCAGCAGCTTCGGACAGGGCTCCACCTATGGCTACACCTTC.

The chain combines TRBV11-2 with TRBJ2-5; 8 bases map to TRBD1. Germline CDR1 is SGHAT and CDR2 is FQNNGV. The length of the CDR3 is 17 residues. V lost 1 base, J lost 2 bases, and 9 bases stayed unmatched. CDR3 bases: TGTGCCAGCAGCTTAGGCCCTTCCGGGACAGGTCAAGAGACCCAGTACTTC. Translating it yields CASSLGPSGTGQETQYF.